These 8 T cell receptor beta chains originate from one sample sequenced in a study of T cell responses to AZD1222 COVID-19 vaccine. Some clones are missing from TCRdb's copy, which holds only in-frame ones; the method was immunoSEQ multiplex PCR. The sample lists 70,000 to 85,000 clones, 86% occurring once. The sequences come from peripheral blood, collected on day 0 of AZD1222 vaccination. The receptors stem from an adult in good health.

The chain links TRBV11-3 to TRBJ1-1; maybe TRBD1 (5 bases). CDR3 length: 12 residues. Germline V CDR1 and CDR2: SGHNT, YENEEA. Trimming stripped 5 bases from V and 7 bases from J, with 11 bases between. The CDR3 DNA follows: TGTGCCAGCAGCACCGCGGGGGGTGAAGCTTTCTTT. It yields the protein CASSTAGGEAFF.

The V call is TRBV2, the J call TRBJ2-1; tentative D call: TRBD2 (5 bases). V was clipped by 8 bases and J by 0 bases, with 14 bases between them. From germline, CDR1 is SNHLY and CDR2 FYNNEI. This CDR3 is 15 amino acids long. Here the CDR3 DNA reads TGTGCCAGCGCCTATAGCGCGAGCTCCTACAATGAGCAGTTCTTC. This sequence encodes CASAYSASSYNEQFF.

V usage is TRBV27 and J usage is TRBJ1-2; D remains ambiguous. The V gene lost 7 bases and the J gene lost 4 bases, with 25 bases spanning the gap. The CDR3 is 17 amino acids. Per germline, CDR1 MNHEY and CDR2 SMNVEV (reference sequence). The CDR3 protein is CASTPKGTRLLGYGYTF. CDR3 DNA sequence: TGTGCCAGCACCCCCAAAGGCACTAGGCTTCTAGGCTATGGCTACACCTTC.

This chain links TRBV5-6 with TRBJ1-2; D uncertain. The germline V gene encodes CDR1 SGHDT and CDR2 YYEEEE. The CDR3 sequence is 12 residues long. Trimming took 4 bases from V and 4 from J, leaving 8 bases between them. The CDR3 loop reads CASSQRSYGYTF. The CDR3 DNA reads as TGTGCCAGCAGCCAACGCAGCTATGGCTACACCTTC. Drawing the rest from reference TRBV5-6 and TRBJ1-2, the complete variable domain is DAGVTQSPTHLIKTRGQQVTLRCSPKSGHDTVSWYQQALGQGPQFIFQYYEEEERQRGNFPDRFSGHQFPNYSSELNVNALLLGDSALYLCASSQRSYGYTFGSGTRLTVV.

This clone was found once. This chain joins TRBV6-1 and TRBJ1-1; a possible D gene is TRBD1 (5 bases). Trimming left V 1 base short and J 5 bases short, with 20 bases between. The CDR3 runs 17 residues. CDR1 MNHNS and CDR2 SASEGT come from the germline V gene. The CDR3 nucleotides read TGTGCCAGCAGTGAAGGACGGTGGGGCAGGAGAGGAACTGAAGCTTTCTTT. It is translated as CASSEGRWGRRGTEAFF.

This clone was counted only a few times. The V gene is TRBV28, the J gene TRBJ2-7; 8 nucleotides agree with TRBD1. This CDR3 is built from 13 residues. Germline CDR1 reads MDHEN; CDR2 reads SYDVKM. The V segment lost 6 bases and the J segment 2 bases; nucleotides outside the gene matches: 3. CDR3 coding DNA: TGTGCCAGCAGCGGACAGGGAGCCTACGAGCAGTACTTC. Its protein is CASSGQGAYEQYF. The variable domain in full, completed from reference TRBV28 and TRBJ2-7, reads DVKVTQSSRYLVKRTGEKVFLECVQDMDHENMFWYRQDPGLGLRLIYFSYDVKMKEKGDIPEGYSVSREKKERFSLILESASTNQTSMYLCASSGQGAYEQYFGPGTRLTVT.

The chain links TRBV6-5 to TRBJ2-1; D uncertain. The CDR3 spans 14 residues. V was cut by 2 bases and J by 8 bases, with 13 bases left in between. CDR1 is MNHEY and CDR2 is SVGAGI in the germline V gene. The CDR3 coding sequence is TGTGCCAGCAGTTACACGGACCCGTCGGATGAGCAGTTCTTC. Translated, it gives CASSYTDPSDEQFF.

The genes are TRBV10-3 and TRBJ1-1; tentatively, D is TRBD1 (5 bases). Deletions cut 0 bases from V and 4 bases from J, with 9 bases between. The germline V gene encodes CDR1 ENHRY and CDR2 SYGVKD. The CDR3 covers 14 residues. As DNA, the CDR3 is TGTGCCATCAGTGAGTCTGAGGGGAGCACTGAAGCTTTCTTT. Its protein is CAISESEGSTEAFF.